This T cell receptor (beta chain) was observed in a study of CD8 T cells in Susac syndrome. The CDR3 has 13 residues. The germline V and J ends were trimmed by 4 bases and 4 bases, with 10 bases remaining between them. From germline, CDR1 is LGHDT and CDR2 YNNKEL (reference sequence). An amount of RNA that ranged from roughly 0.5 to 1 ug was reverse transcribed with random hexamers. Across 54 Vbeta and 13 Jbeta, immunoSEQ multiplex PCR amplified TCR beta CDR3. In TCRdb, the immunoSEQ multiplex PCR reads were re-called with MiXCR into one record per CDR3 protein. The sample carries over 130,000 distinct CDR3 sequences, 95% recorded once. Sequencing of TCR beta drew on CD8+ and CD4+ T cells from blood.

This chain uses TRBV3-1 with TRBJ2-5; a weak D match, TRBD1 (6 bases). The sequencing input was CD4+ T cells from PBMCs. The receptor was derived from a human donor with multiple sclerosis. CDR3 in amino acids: CASSPQGIETQYF. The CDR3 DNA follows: TGTGCCAGCAGCCCGCAGGGGATAGAGACCCAGTACTTC.